This entry concerns a single TCR beta chain. At one end, the junction sequence differs from germline, possibly due to a read error. CDR1 LGHDT and CDR2 YNNKEL come from the germline V gene (reference sequence). This CDR3 spans 12 amino acids. The data were produced by immunoSEQ multiplex PCR, yet TCRdb's version contains in-frame clones alone and is incomplete. In the table there are approximately 81,000 clones, roughly four fifths of which are singletons. The data stem from a study of blood T cell repertoires in COVID-19. Study-level background: T cells, B-cell-depleted T cells, or PBMCs provided the cDNA or gDNA that served as material.

The sequence derives from a human donor in a cohort sampled during active COVID-19. What was sequenced was peripheral blood. The V gene is TRBV3-1 (or the pseudogene TRBV3-2), the J gene TRBJ2-1, with TRBD2 as a possible D gene (5 bases). The CDR3 DNA follows: TGTGCCAGCAACCAAGTCGGAGGTGAGCAGTTCTTC. Translating it yields CASNQVGGEQFF.